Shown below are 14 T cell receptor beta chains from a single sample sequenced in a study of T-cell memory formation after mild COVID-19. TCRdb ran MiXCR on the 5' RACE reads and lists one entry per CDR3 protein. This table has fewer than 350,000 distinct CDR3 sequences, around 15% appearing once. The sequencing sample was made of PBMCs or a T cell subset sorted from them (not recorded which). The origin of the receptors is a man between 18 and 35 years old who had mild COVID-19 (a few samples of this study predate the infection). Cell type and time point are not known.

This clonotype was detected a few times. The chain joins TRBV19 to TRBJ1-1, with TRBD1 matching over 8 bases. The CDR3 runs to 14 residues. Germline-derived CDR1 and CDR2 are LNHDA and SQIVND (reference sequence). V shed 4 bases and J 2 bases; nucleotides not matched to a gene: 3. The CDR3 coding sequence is TGTGCCAGTAGTAGGACAGGGTCCAACACTGAAGCTTTCTTT. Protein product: CASSRTGSNTEAFF.

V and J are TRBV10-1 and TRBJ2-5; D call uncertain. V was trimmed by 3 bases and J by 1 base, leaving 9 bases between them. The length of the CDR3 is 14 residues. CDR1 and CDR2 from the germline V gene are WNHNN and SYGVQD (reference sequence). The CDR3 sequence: CASSDPGGQETQYF. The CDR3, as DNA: TGCGCCAGCAGTGACCCAGGCGGCCAAGAGACCCAGTACTTC.

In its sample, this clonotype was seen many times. The CDR3 DNA reads TGTGCCAGCTCGACAGGGCCCTACGAGCAGTACGTC. Protein sequence: CASSTGPYEQYV. V usage is TRBV5-6 and J usage is TRBJ2-7, with 7 bases aligning to TRBD1. This CDR3 is 12 amino acids long. V was pared by 7 bases and J by 2 bases, with 3 bases of the junction left unmatched. CDR1 and CDR2 (germline): SGHDT, YYEEEE.

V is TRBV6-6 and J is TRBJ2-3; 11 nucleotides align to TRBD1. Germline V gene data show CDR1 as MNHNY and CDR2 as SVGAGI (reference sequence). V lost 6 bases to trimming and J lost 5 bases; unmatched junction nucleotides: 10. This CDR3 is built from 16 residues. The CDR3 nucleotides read TGTGCCAGCAGATCCTCGGACAGGGGGCAAGGAGATACGCAGTATTTT. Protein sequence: CASRSSDRGQGDTQYF.

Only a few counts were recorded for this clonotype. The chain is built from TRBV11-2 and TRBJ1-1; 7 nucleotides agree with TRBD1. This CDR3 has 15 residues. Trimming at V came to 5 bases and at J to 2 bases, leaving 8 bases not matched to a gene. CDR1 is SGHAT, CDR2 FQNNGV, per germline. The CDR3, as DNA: TGTGCCAGCAGCAGATTACGGGACAGTAACACTGAAGCTTTCTTT. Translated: CASSRLRDSNTEAFF.

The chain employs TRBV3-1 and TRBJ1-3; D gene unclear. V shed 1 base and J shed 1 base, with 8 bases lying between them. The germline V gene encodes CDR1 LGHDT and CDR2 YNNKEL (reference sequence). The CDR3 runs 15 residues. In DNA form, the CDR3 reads TGTGCCAGCAGCCAAGGTTCTGGGTCTGGAAACACCATATATTTT. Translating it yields CASSQGSGSGNTIYF. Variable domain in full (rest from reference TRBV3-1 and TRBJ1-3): DTAVSQTPKYLVTQMGNDKSIKCEQNLGHDTMYWYKQDSKKFLKIMFSYNNKELIINETVPNRFSPKSPDKAHLNLHINSLELGDSAVYFCASSQGSGSGNTIYFGEGSWLTVV.

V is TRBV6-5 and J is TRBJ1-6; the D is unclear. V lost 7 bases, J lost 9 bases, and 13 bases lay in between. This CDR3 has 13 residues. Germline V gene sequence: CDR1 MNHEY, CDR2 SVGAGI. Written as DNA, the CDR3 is TGTGCCAGCAAAGGCCGGACCTTTTCACCCCTCCACTTT. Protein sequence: CASKGRTFSPLHF.

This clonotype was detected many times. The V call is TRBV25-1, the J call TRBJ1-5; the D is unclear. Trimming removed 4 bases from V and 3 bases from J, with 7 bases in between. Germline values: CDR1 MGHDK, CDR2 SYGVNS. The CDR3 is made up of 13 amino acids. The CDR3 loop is CASSAAANQPQHF. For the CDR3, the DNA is TGTGCCAGCAGTGCGGCAGCCAATCAGCCCCAGCATTTT.

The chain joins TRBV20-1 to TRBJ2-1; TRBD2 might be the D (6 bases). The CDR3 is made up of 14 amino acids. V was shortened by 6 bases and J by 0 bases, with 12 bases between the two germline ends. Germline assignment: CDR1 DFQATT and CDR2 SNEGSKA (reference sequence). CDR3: CSATGTHSYNEQFF. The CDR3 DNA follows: TGCAGTGCCACGGGGACTCACTCCTACAATGAGCAGTTCTTC.

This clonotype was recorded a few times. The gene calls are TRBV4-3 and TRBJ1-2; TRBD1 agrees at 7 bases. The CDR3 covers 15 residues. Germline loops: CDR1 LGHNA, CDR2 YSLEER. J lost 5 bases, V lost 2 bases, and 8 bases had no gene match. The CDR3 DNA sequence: TGCGCCAGCAGCCAATATTTGGACAGGTTGTATGGCTACACCTTC. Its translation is CASSQYLDRLYGYTF.

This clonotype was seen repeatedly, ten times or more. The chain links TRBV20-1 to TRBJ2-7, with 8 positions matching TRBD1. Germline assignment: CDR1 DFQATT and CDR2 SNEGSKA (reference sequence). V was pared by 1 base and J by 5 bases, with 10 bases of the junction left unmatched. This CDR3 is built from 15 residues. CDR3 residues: CSARGFWTGSHEQYV. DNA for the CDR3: TGCAGTGCTAGAGGTTTCTGGACAGGGTCCCACGAGCAGTACGTC.

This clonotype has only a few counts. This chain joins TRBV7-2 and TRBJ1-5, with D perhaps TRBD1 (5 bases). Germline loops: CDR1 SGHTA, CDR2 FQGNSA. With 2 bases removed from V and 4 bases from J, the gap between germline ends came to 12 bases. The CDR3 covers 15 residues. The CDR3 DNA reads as TGTGCCAGCAGCTTACGTTCCGAGGGGAATCAGCCCCAGCATTTT. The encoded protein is CASSLRSEGNQPQHF.

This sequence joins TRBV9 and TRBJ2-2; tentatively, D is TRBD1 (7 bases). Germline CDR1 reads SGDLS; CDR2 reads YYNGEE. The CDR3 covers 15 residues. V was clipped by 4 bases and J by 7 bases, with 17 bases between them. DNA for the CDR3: TGTGCCAGCAGCCGGGGGACAGCCCGGGGCGGGGAGCTGTTTTTT. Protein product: CASSRGTARGGELFF.

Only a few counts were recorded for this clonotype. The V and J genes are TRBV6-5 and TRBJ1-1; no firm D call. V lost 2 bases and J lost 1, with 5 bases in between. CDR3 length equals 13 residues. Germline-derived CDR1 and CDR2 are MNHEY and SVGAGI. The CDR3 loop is CASSYAGNTEAFF. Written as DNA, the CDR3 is TGTGCCAGCAGTTACGCCGGGAACACTGAAGCTTTCTTT.